The present T cell receptor (beta chain) was sequenced within a study of beta chain features in type 1 diabetes. The germline V and J ends were trimmed by 1 base and 6 bases, with 6 bases remaining between them. CDR3 length: 12 residues. Germline V lookup: CDR1 WNHNN, CDR2 SYGVQD (reference sequence). This clone was seen a handful of times. Its antigen is not identified. Every isolated RNA sample was fully reverse transcribed, so sequencing captured expressed TCRB transcripts. Measured with immunoSEQ multiplex PCR; TCRdb has only the in-frame clones, and not every one. The sample has about 710,000 clones, over 13% seen once. General study results and limits: All four CD4+ subsets from Type 1 diabetes patients carried moderately but significantly shorter TCRB CDR3s. The study found fewer insertions and more deletions at VDJ junctions in type 1 diabetes patients.

The source is a man between 18 and 29 years old with type 1 diabetes. Sequencing input: naive CD4+ T cells from blood. The V call is TRBV10-1, the J call TRBJ1-2, with unresolved D. The CDR3 reads CASSEFGNGYTF. The CDR3 DNA sequence: TGCGCCAGCAGTGAGTTCGGGAATGGCTACACCTTC.